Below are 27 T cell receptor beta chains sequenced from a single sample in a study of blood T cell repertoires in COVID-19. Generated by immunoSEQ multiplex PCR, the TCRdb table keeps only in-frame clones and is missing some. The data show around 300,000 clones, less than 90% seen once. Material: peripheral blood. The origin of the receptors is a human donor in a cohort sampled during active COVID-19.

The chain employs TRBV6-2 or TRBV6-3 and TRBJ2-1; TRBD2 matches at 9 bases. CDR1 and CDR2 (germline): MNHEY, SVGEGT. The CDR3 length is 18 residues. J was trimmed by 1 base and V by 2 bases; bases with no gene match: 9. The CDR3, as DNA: TGTGCCAGCAGTTACCCCTCTAGCGGGATAGTTTCCTACAATGAGCAGTTCTTC. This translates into CASSYPSSGIVSYNEQFF.

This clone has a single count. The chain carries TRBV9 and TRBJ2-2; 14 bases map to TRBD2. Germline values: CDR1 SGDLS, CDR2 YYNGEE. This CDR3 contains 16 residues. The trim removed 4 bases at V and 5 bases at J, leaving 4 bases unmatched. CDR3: CASSPRTSGGTGELFF. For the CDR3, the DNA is TGTGCCAGCAGCCCTCGGACTAGCGGGGGGACCGGGGAGCTGTTTTTT.

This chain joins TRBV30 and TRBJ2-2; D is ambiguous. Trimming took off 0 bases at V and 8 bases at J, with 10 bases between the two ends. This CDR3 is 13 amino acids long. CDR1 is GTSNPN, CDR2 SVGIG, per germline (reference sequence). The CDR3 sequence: CAWSVVAWGELFF. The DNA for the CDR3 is TGTGCCTGGAGTGTAGTAGCCTGGGGGGAGCTGTTTTTT.

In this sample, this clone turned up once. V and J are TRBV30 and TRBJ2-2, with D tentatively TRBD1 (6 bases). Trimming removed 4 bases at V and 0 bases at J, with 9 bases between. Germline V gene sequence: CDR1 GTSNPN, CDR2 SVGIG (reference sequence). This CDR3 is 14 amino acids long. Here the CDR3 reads CAWMDSANTGELFF. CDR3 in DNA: TGTGCCTGGATGGACAGTGCGAACACCGGGGAGCTGTTTTTT.

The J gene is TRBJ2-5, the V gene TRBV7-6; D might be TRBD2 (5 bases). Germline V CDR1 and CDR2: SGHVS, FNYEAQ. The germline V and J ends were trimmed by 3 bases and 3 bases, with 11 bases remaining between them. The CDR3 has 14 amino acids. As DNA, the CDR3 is TGTGCCAGCAGCTTCGGGGTAGCCGAAGAGACCCAGTACTTC. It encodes CASSFGVAEETQYF.

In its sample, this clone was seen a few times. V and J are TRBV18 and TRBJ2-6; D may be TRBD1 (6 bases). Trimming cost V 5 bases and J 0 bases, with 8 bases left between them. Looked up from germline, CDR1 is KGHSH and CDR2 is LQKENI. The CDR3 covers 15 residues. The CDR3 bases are TGTGCCAGCTCAGGACAGCCCTCTGGGGCCAACGTCCTGACTTTC. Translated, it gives CASSGQPSGANVLTF.

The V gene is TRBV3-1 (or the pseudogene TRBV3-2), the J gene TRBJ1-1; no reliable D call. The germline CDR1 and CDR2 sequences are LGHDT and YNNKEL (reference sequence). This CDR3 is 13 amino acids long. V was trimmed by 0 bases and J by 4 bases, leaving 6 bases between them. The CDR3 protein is CASSQDGSTEAFF. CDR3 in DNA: TGTGCCAGCAGCCAAGACGGGAGCACTGAAGCTTTCTTT.

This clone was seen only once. This CDR3 is CATSRDRQYEQYF. For the CDR3, the DNA is TGTGCCACCAGCAGAGACCGACAGTACGAGCAGTACTTC. The chain couples TRBV15 to TRBJ2-7; D is possibly TRBD1 (5 bases). Germline V gene sequence: CDR1 LNHNV, CDR2 YYDKDF (reference sequence). Trimming left V 0 bases short and J 4 bases short, with 7 bases between. The CDR3 has 13 residues. Variable domain in full (rest from reference TRBV15 and TRBJ2-7): DAMVIQNPRYQVTQFGKPVTLSCSQTLNHNVMYWYQQKSSQAPKLLFHYYDKDFNNEADTPDNFQSRRPNTSFCFLDIRSPGLGDTAMYLCATSRDRQYEQYFGPGTRLTVT.

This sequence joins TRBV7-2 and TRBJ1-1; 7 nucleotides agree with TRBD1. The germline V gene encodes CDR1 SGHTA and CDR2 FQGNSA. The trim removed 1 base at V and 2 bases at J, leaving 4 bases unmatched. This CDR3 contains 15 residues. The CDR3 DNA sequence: TGTGCCAGCAGCTTAGTAACAGGGGTCAACACTGAAGCTTTCTTT. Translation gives CASSLVTGVNTEAFF.

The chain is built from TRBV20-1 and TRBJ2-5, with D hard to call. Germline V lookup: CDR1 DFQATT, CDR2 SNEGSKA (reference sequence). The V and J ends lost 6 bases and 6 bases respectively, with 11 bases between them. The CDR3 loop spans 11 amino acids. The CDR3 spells CSAAYRQTQYF. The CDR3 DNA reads TGCAGTGCCGCGTACCGTCAGACCCAGTACTTC.

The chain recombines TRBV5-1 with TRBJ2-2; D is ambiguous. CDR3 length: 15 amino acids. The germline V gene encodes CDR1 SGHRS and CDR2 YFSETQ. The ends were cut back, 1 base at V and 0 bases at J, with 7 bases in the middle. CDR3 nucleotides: TGCGCCAGCAGCTTGACGACAACGAACACCGGGGAGCTGTTTTTT. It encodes CASSLTTTNTGELFF. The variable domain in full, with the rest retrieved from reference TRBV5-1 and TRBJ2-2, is KAGVTQTPRYLIKTRGQQVTLSCSPISGHRSVSWYQQTPGQGLQFLFEYFSETQRNKGNFPGRFSGRQFSNSRSEMNVSTLELGDSALYLCASSLTTTNTGELFFGEGSRLTVL.

CDR3 sequence: CASSQAGGPVKNIQYF. The CDR3 DNA is TGTGCCAGCAGCCAAGCGGGAGGGCCCGTCAAAAACATTCAGTACTTC. The chain links TRBV3-1 (or the pseudogene TRBV3-2) to TRBJ2-4, with 8 bases aligning to TRBD2. J was trimmed by 3 bases and V by 1 base; bases with no gene match: 5. The CDR3 is made up of 16 amino acids. Germline CDR1 is LGHDT and CDR2 is YNNKEL (reference sequence).

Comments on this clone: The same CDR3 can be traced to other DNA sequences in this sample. DNA of the CDR3: TGTGCCAGCAGCCTTACTAGCGGGAATTACAATGAGCAGTTCTTC. Translating it yields CASSLTSGNYNEQFF. This chain joins TRBV3-1 (or the pseudogene TRBV3-2) and TRBJ2-1; TRBD2 matches 10 bases. The CDR3 length is 15 residues. In germline, CDR1 is LGHDT, CDR2 YNNKEL (reference sequence). J gave up 4 bases and V 4 bases, and 4 bases lay outside the gene matches.

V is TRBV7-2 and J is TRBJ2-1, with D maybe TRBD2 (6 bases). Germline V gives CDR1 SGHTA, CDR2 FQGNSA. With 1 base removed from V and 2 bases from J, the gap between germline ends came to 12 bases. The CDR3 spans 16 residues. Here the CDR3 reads CASSLVGLATYNEQFF. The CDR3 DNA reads TGTGCCAGCAGCTTAGTAGGCCTAGCGACCTACAATGAGCAGTTCTTC.

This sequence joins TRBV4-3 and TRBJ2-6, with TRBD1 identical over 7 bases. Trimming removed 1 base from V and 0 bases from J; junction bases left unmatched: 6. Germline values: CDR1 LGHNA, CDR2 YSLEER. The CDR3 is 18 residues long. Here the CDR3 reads CASSQVPGQPSGANVLTF. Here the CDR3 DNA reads TGCGCCAGCAGCCAAGTCCCGGGACAGCCCTCTGGGGCCAACGTCCTGACTTTC.

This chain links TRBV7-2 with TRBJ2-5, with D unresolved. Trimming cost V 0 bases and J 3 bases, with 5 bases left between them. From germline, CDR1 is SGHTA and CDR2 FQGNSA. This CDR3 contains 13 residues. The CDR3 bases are TGTGCCAGCAGCTTAGCTCGTGAAGAGACCCAGTACTTC. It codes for CASSLAREETQYF. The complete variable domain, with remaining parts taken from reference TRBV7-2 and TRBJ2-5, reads GAGVSQSPSNKVTEKGKDVELRCDPISGHTALYWYRQSLGQGLEFLIYFQGNSAPDKSGLPSDRFSAERTGGSVSTLTIQRTQQEDSAVYLCASSLAREETQYFGPGTRLLVL.

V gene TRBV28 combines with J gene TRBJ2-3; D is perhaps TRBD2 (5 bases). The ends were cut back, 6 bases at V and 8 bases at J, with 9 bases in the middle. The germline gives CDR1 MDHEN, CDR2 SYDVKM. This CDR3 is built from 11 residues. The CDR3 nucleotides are TGTGCCAGCAGGAGTGAGGGTACGCAGTATTTT. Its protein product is CASRSEGTQYF.

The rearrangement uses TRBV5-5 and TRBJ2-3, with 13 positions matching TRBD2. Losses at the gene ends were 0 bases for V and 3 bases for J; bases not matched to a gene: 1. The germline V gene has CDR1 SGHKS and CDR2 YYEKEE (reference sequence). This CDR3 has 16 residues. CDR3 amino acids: CASSLGTSGSTDTQYF. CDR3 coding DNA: TGTGCCAGCAGCTTGGGGACTAGCGGGAGTACAGATACGCAGTATTTT.

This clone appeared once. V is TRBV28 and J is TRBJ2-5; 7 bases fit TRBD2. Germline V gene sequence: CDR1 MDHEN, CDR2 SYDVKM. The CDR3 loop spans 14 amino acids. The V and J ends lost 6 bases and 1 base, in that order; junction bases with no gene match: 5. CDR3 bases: TGTGCCAGCAGCGTGGGAGGGACCCAAGAGACCCAGTACTTC. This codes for CASSVGGTQETQYF.

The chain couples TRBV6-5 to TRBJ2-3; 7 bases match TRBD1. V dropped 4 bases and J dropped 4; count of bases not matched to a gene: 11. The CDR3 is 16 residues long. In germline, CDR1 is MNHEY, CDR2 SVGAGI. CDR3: CASSSLLVGGPDTQYF. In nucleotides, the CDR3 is TGTGCCAGCAGTTCCCTTTTGGTAGGGGGCCCAGATACGCAGTATTTT.

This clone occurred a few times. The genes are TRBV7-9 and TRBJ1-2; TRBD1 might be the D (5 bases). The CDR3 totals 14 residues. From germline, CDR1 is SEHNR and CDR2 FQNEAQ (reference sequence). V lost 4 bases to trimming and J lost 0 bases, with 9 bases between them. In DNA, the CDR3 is TGTGCCAGCAGCTCGGGACTGCCTAACTATGGCTACACCTTC. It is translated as CASSSGLPNYGYTF. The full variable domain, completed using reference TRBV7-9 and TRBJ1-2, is DTGVSQNPRHKITKRGQNVTFRCDPISEHNRLYWYRQTLGQGPEFLTYFQNEAQLEKSRLLSDRFSAERPKGSFSTLEIQRTEQGDSAMYLCASSSGLPNYGYTFGSGTRLTVV.

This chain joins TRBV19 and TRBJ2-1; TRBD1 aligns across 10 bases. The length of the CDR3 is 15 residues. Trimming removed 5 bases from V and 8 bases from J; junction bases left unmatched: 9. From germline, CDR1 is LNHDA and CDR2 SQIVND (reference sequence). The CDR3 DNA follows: TGTGCCAGTAGTCCCTGGGACAGGGGAGTATATGAGCAGTTCTTC. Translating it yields CASSPWDRGVYEQFF.

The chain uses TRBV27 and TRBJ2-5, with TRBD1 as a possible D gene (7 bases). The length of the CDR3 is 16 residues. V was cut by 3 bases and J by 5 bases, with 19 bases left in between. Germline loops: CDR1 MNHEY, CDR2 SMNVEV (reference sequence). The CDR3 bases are TGTGCCAGCAGTTTGGGACTGGGGACAGTTGGGGAGACCCAGTACTTC. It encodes CASSLGLGTVGETQYF.

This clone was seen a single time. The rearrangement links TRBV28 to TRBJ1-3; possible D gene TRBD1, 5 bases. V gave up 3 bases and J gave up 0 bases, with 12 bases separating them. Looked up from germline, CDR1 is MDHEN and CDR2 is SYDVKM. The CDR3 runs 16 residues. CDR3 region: CASSLGGVSSGNTIYF. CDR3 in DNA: TGTGCCAGCAGTTTGGGGGGTGTCAGCTCTGGAAACACCATATATTTT.

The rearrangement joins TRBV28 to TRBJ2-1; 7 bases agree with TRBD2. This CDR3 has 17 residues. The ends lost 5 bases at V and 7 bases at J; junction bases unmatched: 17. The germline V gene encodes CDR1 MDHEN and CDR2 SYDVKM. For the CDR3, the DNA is TGTGCCAGCAGTCCAATTAAAGGGAGGGGTGGTCGAAATGAGCAGTTCTTC. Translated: CASSPIKGRGGRNEQFF.

The CDR3 loop is CASSSTSGSYEQYF. The CDR3 DNA follows: TGTGCCAGCAGCTCAACTAGCGGGAGCTACGAGCAGTACTTC. The J gene is TRBJ2-7, the V gene TRBV9, with 11 bases lining up with TRBD2. Germline loops: CDR1 SGDLS, CDR2 YYNGEE. This CDR3 has 14 residues. Trimming cost V 4 bases and J 3 bases; bases outside gene matches: 3. The variable domain in full, with the rest retrieved from reference TRBV9 and TRBJ2-7, is DSGVTQTPKHLITATGQRVTLRCSPRSGDLSVYWYQQSLDQGLQFLIQYYNGEERAKGNILERFSAQQFPDLHSELNLSSLELGDSALYFCASSSTSGSYEQYFGPGTRLTVT.

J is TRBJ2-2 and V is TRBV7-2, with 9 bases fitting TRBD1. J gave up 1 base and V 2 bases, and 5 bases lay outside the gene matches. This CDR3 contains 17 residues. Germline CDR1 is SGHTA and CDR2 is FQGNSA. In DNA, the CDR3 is TGTGCCAGCAGCTTAAGGGGGACAGGGTGGAACACCGGGGAGCTGTTTTTT. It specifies CASSLRGTGWNTGELFF.